The 5 T cell receptor beta chains below come from one sample, sequenced in a study of blood T cell repertoires in COVID-19. TCRdb keeps only in-frame clones here, not all; method: immunoSEQ multiplex PCR. The data hold under 300,000 clones, with 88% observed a single time. The material sequenced was PBMCs or T cells enriched from blood (not recorded which). The receptors come from an older woman in a cohort exposed to, infected with or recovered from COVID-19 (not recorded which).

CDR3 region: CASSLASRGTDTQYF. For the CDR3, the DNA is TGTGCCAGCAGCTTAGCATCAAGAGGCACAGATACGCAGTATTTT. The chain joins TRBV11-2 to TRBJ2-3; D gene unclear. Germline V gene lookup returns CDR1 SGHAT and CDR2 FQNNGV. This CDR3 has 15 residues. V lost 1 base and J lost 1, with 9 bases in between. The entire variable domain, with the rest obtained from reference TRBV11-2 and TRBJ2-3, is as follows: EAGVAQSPRYKIIEKRQSVAFWCNPISGHATLYWYQQILGQGPKLLIQFQNNGVVDDSQLPKDRFSAERLKGVDSTLKIQPAKLEDSAVYLCASSLASRGTDTQYFGPGTRLTVL.

V usage is TRBV7-3 and J usage is TRBJ2-1; 8 positions match TRBD1. The CDR3 consists of 14 residues. From germline, CDR1 is SGHTA and CDR2 FQGTGA. J gave up 5 bases and V 5 bases, and 5 bases lay outside the gene matches. For the CDR3, the DNA is TGTGCCAGCAGCCGACAGGGGCGGGACAATGAGCAGTTCTTC. As protein: CASSRQGRDNEQFF.

This clone showed up just a few times. V gene TRBV7-9 combines with J gene TRBJ2-1; TRBD2 is a possible D gene (5 bases). V lost 5 bases and J lost 4, with 9 bases in between. Germline CDR1 and CDR2: SEHNR and FQNEAQ (reference sequence). The CDR3 contains 13 residues. The CDR3 DNA follows: TGTGCCAGCAGCACCGGGATTTACAATGAGCAGTTCTTC. Protein product: CASSTGIYNEQFF.

This rearrangement joins TRBV24-1 to TRBJ1-5; D gene uncertain. The CDR3 extends over 15 amino acids. Trimming removed 2 bases from V and 4 bases from J, with 11 bases in between. The V gene's germline CDR1 is KGHDR and CDR2 SFDVKD. CDR3 nucleotide sequence: TGTGCCACCAGTGATTCCCTGAACAGTAATCAGCCCCAGCATTTT. Protein product: CATSDSLNSNQPQHF.

The chain links TRBV6-1 to TRBJ2-6; 7 nucleotides match TRBD2. J lost 3 bases, V lost 2 bases, and 1 base had no gene match. From germline, CDR1 is MNHNS and CDR2 SASEGT. CDR3 length equals 15 residues. Written as DNA, the CDR3 is TGTGCCAGCAGTGAACGGGGGGTTGGGGCCAACGTCCTGACTTTC. As protein: CASSERGVGANVLTF.